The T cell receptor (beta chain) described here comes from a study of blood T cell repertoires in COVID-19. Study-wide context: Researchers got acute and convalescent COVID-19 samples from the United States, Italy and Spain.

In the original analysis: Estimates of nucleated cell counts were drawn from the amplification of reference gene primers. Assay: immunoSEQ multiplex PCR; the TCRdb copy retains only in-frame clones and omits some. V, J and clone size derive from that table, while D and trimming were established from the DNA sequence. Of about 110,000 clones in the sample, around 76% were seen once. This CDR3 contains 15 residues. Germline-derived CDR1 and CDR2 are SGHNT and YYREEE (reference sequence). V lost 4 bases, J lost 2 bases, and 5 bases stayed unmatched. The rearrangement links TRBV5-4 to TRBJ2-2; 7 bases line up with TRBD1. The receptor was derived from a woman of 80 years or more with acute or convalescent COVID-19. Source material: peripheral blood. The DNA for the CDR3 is TGTGCCAGCAGCAAGGGACAGCTTAACACCGGGGAGCTGTTTTTT. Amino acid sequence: CASSKGQLNTGELFF.